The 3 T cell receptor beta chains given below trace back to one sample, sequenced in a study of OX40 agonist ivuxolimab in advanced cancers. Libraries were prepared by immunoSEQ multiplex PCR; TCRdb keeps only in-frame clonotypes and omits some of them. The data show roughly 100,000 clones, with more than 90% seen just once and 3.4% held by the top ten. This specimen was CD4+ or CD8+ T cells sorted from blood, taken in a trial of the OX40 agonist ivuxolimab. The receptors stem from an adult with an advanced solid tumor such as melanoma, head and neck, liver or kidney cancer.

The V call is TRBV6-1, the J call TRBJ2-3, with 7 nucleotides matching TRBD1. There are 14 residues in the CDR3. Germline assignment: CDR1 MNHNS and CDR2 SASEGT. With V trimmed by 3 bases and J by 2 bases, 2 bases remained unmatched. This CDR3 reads CASSETGFTDTQYF. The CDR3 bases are TGTGCCAGCAGTGAGACAGGGTTCACAGATACGCAGTATTTT.

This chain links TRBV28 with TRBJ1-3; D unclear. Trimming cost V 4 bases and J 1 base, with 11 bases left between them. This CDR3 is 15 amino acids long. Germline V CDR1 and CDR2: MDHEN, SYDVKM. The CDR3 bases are TGTGCCAGCAGTTGGTCAGAAGAGTCTGGAAACACCATATATTTT. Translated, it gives CASSWSEESGNTIYF.

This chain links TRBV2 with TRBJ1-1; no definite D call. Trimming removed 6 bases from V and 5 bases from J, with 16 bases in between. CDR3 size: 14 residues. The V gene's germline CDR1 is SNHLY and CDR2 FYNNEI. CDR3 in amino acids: CASSPVPGWTEAFF. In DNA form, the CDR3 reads TGTGCCAGCAGCCCCGTCCCGGGTTGGACTGAAGCTTTCTTT.